This paragraph reports one T cell receptor (beta chain). This entry is derived from a study of cytomegalovirus exposure and HLA in healthy donors. Germline V gene lookup returns CDR1 SGHVS and CDR2 FNYEAQ. Unmatched junction bases numbered 7, after V lost 5 bases and J lost 0 bases. This CDR3 is 15 amino acids long. Method: immunoSEQ multiplex PCR; TCRdb's copy keeps in-frame clones and lacks some. The table lists some 72,000 clones, almost 97% of them singletons, with roughly 1.6% in the top ten. The source of this sequence is a young man in good health and CMV-seropositive. The chain couples TRBV7-6 to TRBJ2-7, with 7 bases matching TRBD1. Sequenced input: PBMCs. The CDR3 DNA follows: TGTGCCAGCAGCCACAGGGGAAGCCGCTCCTACGAGCAGTACTTC. It translates to CASSHRGSRSYEQYF.